This T cell receptor beta chain was found in a study of shared clonotypes between healthy human individuals (dated by TCRdb to the early 2020s). For context, the study as a whole: The cohort included three men and two women between 18 and 49 years of age. For each donor, CD4 naive and CD4 memory were each given three plates, CD8 naive was given two plates, and CD8 memory was given one plate. Blood TCR repertoires of five healthy adults were deeply sequenced to estimate repertoire size and the extent of clonotype sharing between individuals. To increase sequencing depth and limit assay-specific biases, different laboratories used diverse techniques to prepare libraries and sequence TCR repertoires. Per donor, leukapheresis produced somewhere between about 0.9 and 9.5 billion PBMCs.

Counted from cysteine to phenylalanine, this CDR3 has 14 amino acids. Here the CDR3 DNA is all that survives: 42 bases in frame from base 1. From V the trimming removes 4 bases and from J it removes 5 bases, while the gene matches leave 4 bases of the junction unaccounted for. The germline V gene provides CDR1 SNHLY and CDR2 FYNNEI. This clone was picked up one time. Its antigen is not yet known. No base qualities exist here, and no much larger clone lies one base off it. Healthy HIV-negative adults with no recently reported acute infections or vaccinations were included as donors. Only Caucasian adults living in Nashville, Tennessee, USA were represented among the donors. CD4+ T cells were enriched through magnetic negative selection, after which naive cells were positively selected on CD45RA and the remaining negative fraction served as the memory subset. Blood was obtained by leukapheresis, after which PBMCs were separated by Ficoll-Histopaque density gradient centrifugation and cryopreserved in liquid nitrogen vapor phase. Analytical flow cytometry was used to check the purity and quantity of every magnetically sorted T cell population. Each sorted fraction had its genomic DNA isolated and then quantified by UV absorbance on a Nanodrop 2000c.

The full study reports these points: Compared with non-shared clonotypes, the clonotypes found in all four sorted-subset donors had higher generation probabilities. Pairwise subsampling led to the expectation that sequencing depth would affect the degree of clonotype sharing among donors. Naive subsets generally had larger estimated clonotype richness than memory subsets did. Roughly 5.2% of naive CD4, 3.5% of naive CD8, approximately 2% of memory CD4, and about 0.4% of memory CD8 clonotypes were shared across a few donors. The genetic and exposure-history diversity represented was limited by the small number of donors. Even with the large sequencing depth, rarefaction of the sorted-subset datasets indicated that sequencing was incomplete. Sampling was restricted to blood, and TCR repertoires in tissues likely differ from the TCR repertoires found in blood.

Using the deep immunoSEQ assay, multiplex PCR amplified TCR CDR3 regions from genomic DNA. For each cell subset, the extracted genomic DNA was distributed evenly across all wells of several immunoSEQ 96-well plates, and each plate served as one replicate. For sorted subsets, each replicate PCR was loaded with roughly 200 ng genomic DNA, equivalent to approximately 33,000 T cell genomes. The purified libraries were quantified using a Qubit 3.0 fluorometer, sized with a Bioanalyzer 2100, and then quantified again using the KAPA Library Quantification kit. Each immunoSEQ 96-well plate was sequenced on its own single-read 150-cycle Illumina NextSeq 550 flow cell. The original pipeline was this. Because the immunoSEQ output held only junctional sequences and lacked quality scores, the filtering could not match the filtering applied to full-length reads. To assign V/J genes and CDR3, sequences were annotated against IMGT germline references using PyIR, a Python wrapper for IgBLAST v1.9. Reads with weak V/J assignments (E-value above 1e-6), missing CDR3, stop codons, out-of-frame junctions, or ambiguous translated residues were removed. V3J clonotypes were defined by identical inferred V gene, J gene, and CDR3 amino acid sequence. To compute the percentage overlap between repertoires, the number of shared unique clonotypes was divided by the size of the smaller repertoire. Repertoire richness was assessed with RTK rarefaction, the Chao1 estimator, and Recon v2.1 estimates of unobserved clonotypes. Generation probabilities for all TCRbeta clonotypes obtained by the gDNA method from a handful of donors were computed using OLGA. Entries here come from immuneACCESS through TCRdb and include only in-frame sequences with V and J called. Some clones fail to appear in such tables; in the studies checked, an unresolved V gene covers under half of the shortfall, and the cause of the remainder is unknown. The DNA was the basis for D and trimming; V, J and clone size are from that table. Recorded for this sample are roughly 1 million clones; around 78% of them occurred a single time. Together, the top ten hold roughly 0.56% of the sample.

The chain couples TRBV2 to TRBJ1-5; 8 bases in the middle match TRBD1. The clonotype originates from a man between 18 and 29 years old in good health. Some clones in this sample may be carry-over from other donors' samples. Sequences were obtained from memory CD4+ T cells from PBMCs. The cell subset or site tag for this specimen amounts to: CD45RA-negative fraction. The sequence in DNA is TGTGCCAGCAGTGTTACACAGGGGGATCAGCCCCAGCATTTT. Translated, this is CASSVTQGDQPQHF.